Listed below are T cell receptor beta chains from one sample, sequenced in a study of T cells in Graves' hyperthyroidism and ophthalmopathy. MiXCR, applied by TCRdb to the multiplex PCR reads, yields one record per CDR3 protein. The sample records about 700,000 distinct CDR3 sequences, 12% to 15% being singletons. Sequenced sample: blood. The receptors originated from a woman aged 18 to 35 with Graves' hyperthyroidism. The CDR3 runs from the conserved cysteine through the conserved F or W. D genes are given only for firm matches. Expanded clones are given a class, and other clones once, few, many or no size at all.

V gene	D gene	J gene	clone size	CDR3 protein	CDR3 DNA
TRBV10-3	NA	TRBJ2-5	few	CAISESNILVAVETQYF	TGTGCCATCAGTGAGTCGAACATACTAGTTGCGGTCGAGACCCAGTACTTC
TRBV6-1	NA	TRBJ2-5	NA	CASKVGGVQETQYF	TGTGCCAGCAAAGTAGGGGGGGTACAAGAGACCCAGTACTTC
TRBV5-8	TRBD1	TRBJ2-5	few	CASSQGQGYF	TGTGCCAGCAGCCAGGGACAGGGGTACTTC
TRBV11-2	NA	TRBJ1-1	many	CASSSSKVEAFF	TGTGCCAGCAGCTCTTCGAAGGTTGAAGCTTTCTTT
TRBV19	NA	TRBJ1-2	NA	CASSTNIGPGAVAGYTF	TGTGCCAGTAGTACCAACATTGGGCCAGGGGCAGTTGCTGGCTACACCTTC
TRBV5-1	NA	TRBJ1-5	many	CASSLGVEGQPQHF	TGCGCCAGCAGCTTGGGCGTGGAGGGGCAGCCCCAGCATTTT
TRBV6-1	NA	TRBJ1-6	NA	CASSPGQRYPLHF	TGTGCCAGCAGTCCCGGACAGCGGTACCCCCTCCACTTT
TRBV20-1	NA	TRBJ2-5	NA	CSAREGGGHQETQYF	TGCAGTGCTAGGGAGGGGGGAGGGCACCAAGAGACCCAGTACTTC
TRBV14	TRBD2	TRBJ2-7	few	CASSQVLAGAYEQYF	TGTGCCAGCAGCCAAGTTCTAGCGGGAGCCTACGAGCAGTACTTC
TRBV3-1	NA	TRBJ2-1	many	CASSLGGGVYYNEQFF	TGTGCCAGCAGCCTCGGCGGAGGGGTATACTACAATGAGCAGTTCTTC
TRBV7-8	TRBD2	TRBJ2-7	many	CASSPTSSTYEQYF	TGTGCCAGCAGCCCGACTAGCAGCACCTACGAGCAGTACTTC
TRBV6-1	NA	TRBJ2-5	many	CASRARGAQETQYF	TGTGCCAGCAGGGCTAGGGGGGCCCAAGAGACCCAGTACTTC
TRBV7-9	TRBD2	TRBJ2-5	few	CASSLGGLAGETYETQYF	TGTGCCAGCAGCTTAGGCGGACTAGCGGGGGAGACCTACGAGACCCAGTACTTC
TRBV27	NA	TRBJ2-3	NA	CASSPSRGPDTQYF	TGTGCCAGCAGTCCCTCCCGGGGCCCAGATACGCAGTATTTT
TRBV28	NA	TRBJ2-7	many	CASRDRWHEQYF	TGTGCCAGCAGAGACAGGTGGCACGAGCAGTACTTC
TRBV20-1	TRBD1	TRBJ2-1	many	CSATRDRALGDEQFF	TGCAGTGCTACCCGGGACAGGGCCTTAGGCGATGAGCAGTTCTTC
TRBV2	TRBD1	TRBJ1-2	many	CASSDGQGISYGYTF	TGTGCCAGCAGTGACGGACAGGGGATAAGCTATGGCTACACCTTC
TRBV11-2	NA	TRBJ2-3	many	CASSLHLTDTQYF	TGTGCCAGCAGCTTACACCTCACAGATACGCAGTATTTT
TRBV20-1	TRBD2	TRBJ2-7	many	CSARRTSGSGDEQYF	TGCAGTGCTAGAAGGACTAGCGGGAGTGGCGACGAGCAGTACTTC
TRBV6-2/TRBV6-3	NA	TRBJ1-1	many	CASSKDRISFEAFF	TGTGCCAGCAGTAAAGACAGGATATCCTTTGAAGCTTTCTTT
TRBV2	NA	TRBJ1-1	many	CASSAERNTEAFF	TGTGCCAGCAGTGCAGAAAGAAACACTGAAGCTTTCTTT
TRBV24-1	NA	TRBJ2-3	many	CATSEAGHKDTQYF	TGTGCCACCAGTGAAGCGGGTCACAAGGATACGCAGTATTTT
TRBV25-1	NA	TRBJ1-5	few	CASSEYNSLEPQHF	TGTGCCAGCAGTGAATATAATTCCCTAGAGCCCCAGCATTTT
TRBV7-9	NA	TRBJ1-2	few	CASRAFGGLHGYTF	TGTGCCAGCAGGGCTTTTGGGGGACTCCATGGCTACACCTTC
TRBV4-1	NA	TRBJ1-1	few	CASSQEEGTLKEAFF	TGCGCCAGCAGCCAAGAAGAGGGCACGTTAAAAGAAGCTTTCTTT
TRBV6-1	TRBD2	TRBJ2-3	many	CASKGTTSAHGTQYF	TGTGCCAGCAAAGGGACTACTTCAGCACACGGAACGCAGTATTTT
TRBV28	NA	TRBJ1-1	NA	CASSFGGSVTEAFF	TGTGCCAGCAGTTTTGGGGGGTCGGTGACTGAAGCTTTCTTT
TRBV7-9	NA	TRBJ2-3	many	CASSFTYGTDLTDTQYF	TGTGCCAGCAGCTTTACCTACGGGACCGACCTCACAGATACGCAGTATTTT
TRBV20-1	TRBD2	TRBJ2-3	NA	CSASRELRDTQYF	TGCAGTGCCTCGCGGGAGTTGAGAGATACGCAGTATTTT
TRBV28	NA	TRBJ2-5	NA	CASSPYRAEETQYF	TGTGCCAGCAGTCCTTACAGGGCTGAGGAGACCCAGTACTTC
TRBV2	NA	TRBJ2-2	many	CASSGQNTGELFF	TGTGCCAGCAGTGGACAGAACACCGGGGAGCTGTTTTTT
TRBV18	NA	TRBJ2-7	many	CASSPTWADRQIYEQYF	TGTGCCAGCTCACCAACTTGGGCAGACAGGCAAATCTACGAGCAGTACTTC
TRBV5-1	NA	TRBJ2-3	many	CASNSGDTQYF	TGCGCCAGCAATTCTGGAGATACGCAGTATTTT
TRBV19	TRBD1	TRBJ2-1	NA	CASSRTGQGTYNEQFF	TGTGCCAGTAGCAGAACGGGACAGGGAACCTACAATGAGCAGTTCTTC
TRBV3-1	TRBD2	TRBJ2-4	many	CASSLTSGFKNIQYF	TGTGCCAGCAGCTTAACTAGCGGCTTCAAAAACATTCAGTACTTC
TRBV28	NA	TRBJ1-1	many	CASSYPGANTEAFF	TGTGCCAGCAGTTACCCGGGGGCGAACACTGAAGCTTTCTTT
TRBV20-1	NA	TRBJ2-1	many	CSATDRRSYNEQFF	TGCAGTGCCACAGACAGGCGATCCTACAATGAGCAGTTCTTC
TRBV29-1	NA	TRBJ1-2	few	CSVDQIYGYTF	TGCAGCGTTGATCAGATTTATGGCTACACCTTC
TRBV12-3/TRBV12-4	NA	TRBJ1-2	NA	CASTQTEYGYTF	TGTGCCAGCACCCAAACGGAGTATGGCTACACCTTC
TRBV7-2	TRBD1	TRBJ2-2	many	CASSLDRDIWDTGELFF	TGTGCCAGCAGCTTGGACAGGGATATATGGGACACCGGGGAGCTGTTTTTT
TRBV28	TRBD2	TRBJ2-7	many	CASSRPAGTSSDEQYF	TGTGCCAGCAGTCGACCGGCCGGGACTAGCTCTGACGAGCAGTACTTC
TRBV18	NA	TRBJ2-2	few	CASLKRTSNTGELFF	TGTGCCAGCCTTAAACGGACTTCGAACACCGGGGAGCTGTTTTTT